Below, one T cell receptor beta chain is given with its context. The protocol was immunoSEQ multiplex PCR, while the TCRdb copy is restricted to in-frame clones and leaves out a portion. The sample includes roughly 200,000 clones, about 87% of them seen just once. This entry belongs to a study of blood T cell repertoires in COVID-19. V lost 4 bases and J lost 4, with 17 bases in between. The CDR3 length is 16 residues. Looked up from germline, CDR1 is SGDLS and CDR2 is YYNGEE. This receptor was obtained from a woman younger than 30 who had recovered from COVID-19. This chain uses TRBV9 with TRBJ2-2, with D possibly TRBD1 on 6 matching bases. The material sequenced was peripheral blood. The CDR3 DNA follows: TGTGCCAGCAGCCCCCTTGGGGTAGGGGGCACCGGGGAGCTGTTTTTT. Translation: CASSPLGVGGTGELFF. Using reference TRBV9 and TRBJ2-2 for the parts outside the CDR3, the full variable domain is DSGVTQTPKHLITATGQRVTLRCSPRSGDLSVYWYQQSLDQGLQFLIQYYNGEERAKGNILERFSAQQFPDLHSELNLSSLELGDSALYFCASSPLGVGGTGELFFGEGSRLTVL.